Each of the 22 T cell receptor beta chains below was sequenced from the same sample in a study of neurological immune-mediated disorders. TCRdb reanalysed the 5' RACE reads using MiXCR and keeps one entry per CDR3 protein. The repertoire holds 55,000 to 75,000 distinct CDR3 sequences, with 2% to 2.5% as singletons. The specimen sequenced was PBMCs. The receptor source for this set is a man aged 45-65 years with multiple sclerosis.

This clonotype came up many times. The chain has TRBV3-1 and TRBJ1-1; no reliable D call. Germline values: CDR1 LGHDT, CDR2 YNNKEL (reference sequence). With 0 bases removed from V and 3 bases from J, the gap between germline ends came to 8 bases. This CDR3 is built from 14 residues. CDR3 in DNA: TGTGCCAGCAGCCAAGATTCGGGGTACACTGAAGCTTTCTTT. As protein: CASSQDSGYTEAFF.

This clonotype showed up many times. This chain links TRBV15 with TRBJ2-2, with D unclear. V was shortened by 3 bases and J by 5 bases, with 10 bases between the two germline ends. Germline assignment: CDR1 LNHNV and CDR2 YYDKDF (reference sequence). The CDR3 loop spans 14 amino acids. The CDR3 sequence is CATSSFVGTGELFF. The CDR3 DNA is TGTGCCACCAGCAGTTTCGTCGGAACCGGGGAGCTGTTTTTT.

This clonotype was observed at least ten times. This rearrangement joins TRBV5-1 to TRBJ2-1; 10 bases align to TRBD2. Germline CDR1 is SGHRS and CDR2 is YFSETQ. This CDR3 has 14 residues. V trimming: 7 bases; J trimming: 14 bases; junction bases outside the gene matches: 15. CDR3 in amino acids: CASSRGERGGREFF. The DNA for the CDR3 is TGCGCCAGCTCTCGGGGTGAGCGGGGGGGAAGGGAGTTCTTC. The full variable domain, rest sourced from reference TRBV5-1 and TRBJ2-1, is KAGVTQTPRYLIKTRGQQVTLSCSPISGHRSVSWYQQTPGQGLQFLFEYFSETQRNKGNFPGRFSGRQFSNSRSEMNVSTLELGDSALYLCASSRGERGGREFFGPGTRLTVL.

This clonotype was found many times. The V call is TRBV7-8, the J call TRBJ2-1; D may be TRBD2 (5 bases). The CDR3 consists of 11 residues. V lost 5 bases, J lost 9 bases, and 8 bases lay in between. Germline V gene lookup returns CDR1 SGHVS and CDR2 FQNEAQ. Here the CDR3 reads CASSDRGEQFF. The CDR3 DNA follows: TGTGCCAGCAGCGATCGGGGTGAGCAGTTCTTC.

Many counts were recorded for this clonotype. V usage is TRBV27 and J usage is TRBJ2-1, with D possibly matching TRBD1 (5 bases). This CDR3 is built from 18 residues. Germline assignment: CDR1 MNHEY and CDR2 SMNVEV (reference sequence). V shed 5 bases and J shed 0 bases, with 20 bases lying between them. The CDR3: CASSPSPGQHSSYNEQFF. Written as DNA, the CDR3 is TGTGCCAGCAGTCCTTCTCCAGGGCAGCATAGCTCCTACAATGAGCAGTTCTTC.

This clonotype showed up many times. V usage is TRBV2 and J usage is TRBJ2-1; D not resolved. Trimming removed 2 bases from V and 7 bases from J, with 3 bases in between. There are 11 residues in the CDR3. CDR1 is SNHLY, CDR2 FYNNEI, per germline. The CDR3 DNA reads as TGTGCCAGCAGTGAAAAAAATGAGCAGTTCTTC. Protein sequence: CASSEKNEQFF.

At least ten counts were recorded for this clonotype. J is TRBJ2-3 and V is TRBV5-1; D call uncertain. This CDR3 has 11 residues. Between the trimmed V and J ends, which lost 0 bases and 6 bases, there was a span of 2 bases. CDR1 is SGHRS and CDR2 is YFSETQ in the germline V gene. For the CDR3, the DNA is TGCGCCAGCAGCTTGGCTGATACGCAGTATTTT. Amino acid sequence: CASSLADTQYF.

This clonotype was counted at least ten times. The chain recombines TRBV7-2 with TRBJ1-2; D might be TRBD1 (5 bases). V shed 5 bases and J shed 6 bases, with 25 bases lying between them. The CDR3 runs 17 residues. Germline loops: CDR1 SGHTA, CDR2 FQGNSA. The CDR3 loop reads CASSLRPGRPPGDGYTF. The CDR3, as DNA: TGTGCCAGCAGCCTACGTCCAGGGAGGCCTCCTGGGGATGGCTACACCTTC.

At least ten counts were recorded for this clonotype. The CDR3 loop reads CARQASGANVLTF. The CDR3 coding sequence is TGTGCCAGACAGGCCTCTGGGGCCAACGTCCTGACTTTC. The chain is built from TRBV6-5 and TRBJ2-6, with D possibly matching TRBD1 (5 bases). Per the germline V gene, CDR1 is MNHEY and CDR2 is SVGAGI. The V end lost 9 bases, the J end lost 0 bases, and 6 bases lay between the germline ends. This CDR3 contains 13 residues.

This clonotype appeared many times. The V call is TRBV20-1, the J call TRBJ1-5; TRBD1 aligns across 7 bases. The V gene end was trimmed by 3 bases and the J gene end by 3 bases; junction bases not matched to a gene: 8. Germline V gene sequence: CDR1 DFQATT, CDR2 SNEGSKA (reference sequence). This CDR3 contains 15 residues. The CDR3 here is CSASMSGGDNQPQHF. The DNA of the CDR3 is TGCAGTGCTAGTATGTCAGGGGGTGACAATCAGCCCCAGCATTTT.

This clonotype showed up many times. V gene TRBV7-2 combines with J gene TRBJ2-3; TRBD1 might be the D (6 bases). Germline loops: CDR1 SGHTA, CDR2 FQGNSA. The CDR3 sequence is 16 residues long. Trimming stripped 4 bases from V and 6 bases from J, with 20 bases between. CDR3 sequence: CASSSNWGGGHDTQYF. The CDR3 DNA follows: TGTGCCAGCAGCTCAAATTGGGGTGGGGGCCATGATACGCAGTATTTT.

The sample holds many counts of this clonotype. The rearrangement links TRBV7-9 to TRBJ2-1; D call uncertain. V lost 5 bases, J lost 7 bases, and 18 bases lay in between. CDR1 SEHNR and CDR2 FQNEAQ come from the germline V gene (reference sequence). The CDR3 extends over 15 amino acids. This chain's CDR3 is CASSPSTVLTNEQFF. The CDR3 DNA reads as TGTGCCAGCAGCCCTTCAACGGTCCTCACGAATGAGCAGTTCTTC.

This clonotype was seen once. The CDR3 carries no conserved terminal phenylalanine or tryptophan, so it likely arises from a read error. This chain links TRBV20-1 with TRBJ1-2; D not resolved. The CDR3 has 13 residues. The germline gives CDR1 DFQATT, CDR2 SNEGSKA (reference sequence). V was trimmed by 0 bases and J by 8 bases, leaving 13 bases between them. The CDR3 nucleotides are TGCAGTGCTAGAGATATTTACGACGCCGGCTACACCAAC. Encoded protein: CSARDIYDAGYTN.

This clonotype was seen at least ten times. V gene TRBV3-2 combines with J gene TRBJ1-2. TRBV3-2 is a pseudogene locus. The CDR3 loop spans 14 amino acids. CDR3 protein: CASSRITDNYGYTF. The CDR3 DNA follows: TGTGCCAGCAGTCGAATTACAGACAACTATGGCTACACCTTC.

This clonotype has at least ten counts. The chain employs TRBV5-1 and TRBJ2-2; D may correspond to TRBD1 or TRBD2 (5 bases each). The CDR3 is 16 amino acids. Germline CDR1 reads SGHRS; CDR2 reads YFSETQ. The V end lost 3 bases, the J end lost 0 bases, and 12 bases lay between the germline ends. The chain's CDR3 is CASSSEGPTNTGELFF. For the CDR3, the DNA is TGCGCCAGCAGCTCCGAGGGGCCCACGAACACCGGGGAGCTGTTTTTT.

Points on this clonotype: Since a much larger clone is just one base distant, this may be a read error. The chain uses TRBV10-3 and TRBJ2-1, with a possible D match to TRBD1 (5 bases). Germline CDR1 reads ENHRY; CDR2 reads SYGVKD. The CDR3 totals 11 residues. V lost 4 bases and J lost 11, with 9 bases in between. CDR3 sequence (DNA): TGTGCCATCAGTGCCAGGGCAAAGCAGTTCTTC. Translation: CAISARAKQFF.

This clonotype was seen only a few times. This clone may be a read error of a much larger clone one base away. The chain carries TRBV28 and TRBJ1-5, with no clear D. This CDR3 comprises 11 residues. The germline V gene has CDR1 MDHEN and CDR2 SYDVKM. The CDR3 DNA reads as TGTGACAGCAGTTCCTCGAAAACCCAGCATTTT. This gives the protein CDSSSSKTQHF.

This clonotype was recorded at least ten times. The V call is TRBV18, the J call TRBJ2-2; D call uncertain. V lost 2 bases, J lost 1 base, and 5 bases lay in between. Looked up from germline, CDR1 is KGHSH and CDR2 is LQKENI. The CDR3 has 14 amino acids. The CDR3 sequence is CASSPRQNTGELFF. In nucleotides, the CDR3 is TGTGCCAGCTCACCAAGGCAGAACACCGGGGAGCTGTTTTTT.

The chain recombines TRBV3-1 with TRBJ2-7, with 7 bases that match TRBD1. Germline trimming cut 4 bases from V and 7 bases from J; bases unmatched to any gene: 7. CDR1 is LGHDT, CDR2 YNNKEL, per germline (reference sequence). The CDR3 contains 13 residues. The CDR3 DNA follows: TGTGCCAGCAGCCGACAGGGTCAGAGAGAGCAGTACTTC. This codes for CASSRQGQREQYF.

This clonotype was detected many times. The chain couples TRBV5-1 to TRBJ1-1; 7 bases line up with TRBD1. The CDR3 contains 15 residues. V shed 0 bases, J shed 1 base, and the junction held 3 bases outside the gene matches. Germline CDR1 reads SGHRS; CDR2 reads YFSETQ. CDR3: CASSLARTGNTEAFF. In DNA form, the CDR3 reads TGCGCCAGCAGCTTGGCGCGGACAGGGAACACTGAAGCTTTCTTT.

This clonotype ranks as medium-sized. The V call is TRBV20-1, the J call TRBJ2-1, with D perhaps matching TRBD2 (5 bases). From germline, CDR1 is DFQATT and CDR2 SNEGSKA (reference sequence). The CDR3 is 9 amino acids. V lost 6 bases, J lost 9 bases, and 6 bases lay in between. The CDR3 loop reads CSAGVEQFF. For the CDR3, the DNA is TGCAGTGCCGGGGTTGAGCAGTTCTTC.

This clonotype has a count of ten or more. The CDR3 DNA reads as TGTGCCAGCAGTCCCTCCCGACGGAATAATTCACCCCTCCACTTT. This sequence encodes CASSPSRRNNSPLHF. The chain couples TRBV3-1 to TRBJ1-6; D is uncertain. This CDR3 comprises 15 residues. CDR1 is LGHDT, CDR2 YNNKEL, per germline (reference sequence). The V end lost 6 bases, the J end lost 5 bases, and 14 bases lay between the germline ends. The whole variable domain, filled in from reference TRBV3-1 and TRBJ1-6, reads DTAVSQTPKYLVTQMGNDKSIKCEQNLGHDTMYWYKQDSKKFLKIMFSYNNKELIINETVPNRFSPKSPDKAHLNLHINSLELGDSAVYFCASSPSRRNNSPLHFGNGTRLTVT.